Detailed here is one T cell receptor beta chain. The sample originates from a study of blood T cell repertoires in COVID-19. Study background: Sites in the United States, Italy and Spain provided acute and convalescent COVID-19 samples. PBMCs, B-cell-depleted T cells, or T cells were the source of the cDNA or gDNA that made up the material.

Per the original methods: Reference gene primer amplification gave nucleated cell count estimates. Profiling relied on immunoSEQ multiplex PCR, and the TCRdb table lists in-frame clones only, not all of them. V and J calls and clone size are given by that table; D and trimming were obtained from the DNA. Of under 250,000 clones listed, around 82% are singletons. Germline V lookup: CDR1 MGHDK, CDR2 SYGVNS. V lost 4 bases to trimming and J lost 5 bases; unmatched junction nucleotides: 6. This CDR3 spans 15 amino acids. The chain has TRBV25-1 and TRBJ2-3, with 10 bases fitting TRBD2. The receptor was isolated from a woman older than 75 with acute or convalescent COVID-19. Sequenced material: peripheral blood. CDR3 residues: CASSGVAGGVDTQYF. Here the CDR3 DNA reads TGTGCCAGCAGTGGAGTAGCGGGGGGCGTAGATACGCAGTATTTT.